This T cell receptor (beta chain) was obtained from a study of blood T cell repertoires in COVID-19. This clone has just one count. This table comes from immunoSEQ multiplex PCR, and its TCRdb copy is limited to in-frame clones, with some not included. The sample has around 400,000 clones, 89% seen once. Per germline, CDR1 SGDLS and CDR2 YYNGEE. This CDR3 comprises 15 residues. The V and J ends lost 4 bases and 8 bases, in that order; junction bases with no gene match: 11. Cohort assignment relied on participant-reported clinical history. This TCR was sampled from a woman in her twenties or thirties who had recovered from COVID-19. The rearrangement uses TRBV9 and TRBJ1-2; the match to TRBD1 covers 10 bases. The sequenced sample consisted of PBMCs or T cells enriched from blood (not recorded which). In DNA, the CDR3 is TGTGCCAGCAGCCCCGACAGGGGGCCTGCTGCAGGCTACACCTTC. Protein: CASSPDRGPAAGYTF.